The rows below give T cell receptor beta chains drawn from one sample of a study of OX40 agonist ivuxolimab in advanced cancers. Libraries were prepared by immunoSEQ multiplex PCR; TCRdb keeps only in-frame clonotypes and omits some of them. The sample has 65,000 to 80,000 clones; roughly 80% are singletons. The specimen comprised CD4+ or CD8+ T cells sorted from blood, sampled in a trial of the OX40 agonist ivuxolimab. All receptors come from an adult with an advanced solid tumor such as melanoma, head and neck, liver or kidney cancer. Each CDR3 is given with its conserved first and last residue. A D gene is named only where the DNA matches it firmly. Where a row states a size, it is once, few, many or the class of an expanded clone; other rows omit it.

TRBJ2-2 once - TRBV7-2 TGTGCCAGCAGCCTAGTTTCGACGGGGGCCGGGGAGCTGTTTTTT CASSLVSTGAGELFF
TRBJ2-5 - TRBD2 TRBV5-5 TGTGCCAGCAGCTTTAGCGGGAGGGCCGAGACCCAGTACTTC CASSFSGRAETQYF
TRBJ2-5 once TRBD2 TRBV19 TGTGCCAGTACCGAGAGCGGGGGATGGGGAGAGACCCAGTACTTC CASTESGGWGETQYF
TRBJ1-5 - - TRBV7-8 TGTGCCAGCAGCCTACGGACCAATCAGCCCCAGCATTTT CASSLRTNQPQHF
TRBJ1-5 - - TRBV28 TGTGCCAGCAGTCCCGGGGGTCTTGATCAGCCCCAGCATTTT CASSPGGLDQPQHF
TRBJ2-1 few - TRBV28 TGTGCCAGCAGTCCCCTAGGGAGTTTAAACGGCAATGAGCAGTTCTTC CASSPLGSLNGNEQFF
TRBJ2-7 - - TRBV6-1 TGTGCCAGCAGTGAAGCAGGCTACGAGCAGTACTTC CASSEAGYEQYF
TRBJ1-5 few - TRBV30 TGTGCCTGGACAGTTAGCAATCAGCCCCAGCATTTT CAWTVSNQPQHF
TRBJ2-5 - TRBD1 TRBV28 TGTGCCAGCAGTCATGACAGGGGTTCATCTCGGGAGACCCAGTACTTC CASSHDRGSSRETQYF
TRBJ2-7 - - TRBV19 TGTGCCAGTAGTATTGACAGGTATTACGAGCAGTACTTC CASSIDRYYEQYF
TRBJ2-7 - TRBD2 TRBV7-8 TGTGCCAGCAGCGCCCGGACTAGCGGAGCCTACGAGCAGTACTTC CASSARTSGAYEQYF
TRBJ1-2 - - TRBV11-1 TGTGCCAGCGGATTTAACTATGGCTACACCTTC CASGFNYGYTF
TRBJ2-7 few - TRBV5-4 TGTGCCAGCAGTTATCAAGCTTACGAGCAGTACTTC CASSYQAYEQYF
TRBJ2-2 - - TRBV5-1 TGCGCCAGCAGCTTGGTGGCGGTGAACACCGGGGAGCTGTTTTTT CASSLVAVNTGELFF
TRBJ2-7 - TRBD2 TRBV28 TGTGCCAGCCGGTCTACCGGGACTAGCGGGAGTCTCGAGCAGTACTTC CASRSTGTSGSLEQYF
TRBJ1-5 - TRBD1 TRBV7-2 TGTGCCAGCAGCTTAGGGTTAGGGACAGGGGCTTTCCCCCAGCATTTT CASSLGLGTGAFPQHF
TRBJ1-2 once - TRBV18 TGTGCCAGCTCCTACAGGAAGGAGGGTGGCTACACCTTC CASSYRKEGGYTF
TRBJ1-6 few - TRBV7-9 TGTGCCAGCAGCTCCAGAGGAGGGGAAAATTCACCCCTCCACTTT CASSSRGGENSPLHF
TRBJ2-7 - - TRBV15 TGTGCCACCAGCAGAAATTATGGCGGGTACGAGCAGTACTTC CATSRNYGGYEQYF
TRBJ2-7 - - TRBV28 TGTGCCAGCAGTCCCTACAGCAATCCCTACGAGCAGTACTTC CASSPYSNPYEQYF
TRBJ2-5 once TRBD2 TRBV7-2 TGTGCCAGCAGCCTAGACGGGAGGGGGTTCCAAGAGACCCAGTACTTC CASSLDGRGFQETQYF
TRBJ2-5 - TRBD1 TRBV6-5 TGTGCCAGTCAGTCGGGACAGGGGATCCAAGAGACCCAGTACTTC CASQSGQGIQETQYF
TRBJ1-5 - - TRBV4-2 TGTGCCAGCAGCCAAGAGGTAATTCAGCCCCAGCATTTT CASSQEVIQPQHF
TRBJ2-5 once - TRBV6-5 TGTGCCAGCAGTTCCGGACAGCAAGAGACCCAGTACTTC CASSSGQQETQYF
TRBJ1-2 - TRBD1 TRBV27 TGTGCCAGCAGTCCGGCCGGGACAGGGGGAGGCTACACCTTC CASSPAGTGGGYTF
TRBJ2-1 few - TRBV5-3 TGTGCCAGAAGGCGACACACTGGATACAATGAGCAGTTCTTC CARRRHTGYNEQFF
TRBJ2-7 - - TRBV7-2 TGTGCCAGCAGCACCTCAGGGCTAGGCTCCTACGAGCAGTACTTC CASSTSGLGSYEQYF
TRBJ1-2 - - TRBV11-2 TGTGCCAGCAGCTCGAGAGGCTCAGAAAGCTATGGCTACACCTTC CASSSRGSESYGYTF
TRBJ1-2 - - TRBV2 TGTGCCAGCAGTGGTAGCAGAAACTATGGCTACACCTTC CASSGSRNYGYTF
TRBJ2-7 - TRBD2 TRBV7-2 TGTGCCAGCAAAGAAGTAGCGGGCTCCTACGAGCAGTACTTC CASKEVAGSYEQYF
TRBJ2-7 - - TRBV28 TGTGCCAGCAGTAAACCCATAGGATCAAGGGAGCAGTACTTC CASSKPIGSREQYF
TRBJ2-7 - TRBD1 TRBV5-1 TGCGCCAGCAGCCCTCGGGGACAGGGCGCCTACGAGCAGTACTTC CASSPRGQGAYEQYF
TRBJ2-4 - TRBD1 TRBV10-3 TGTGCCATCAGTAGACAGGGTTTAGGGAACATTCAGTACTTC CAISRQGLGNIQYF
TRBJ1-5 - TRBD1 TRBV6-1 TGTGCCAGCAGCTGGGACAGGGGCGATCAGCCCCAGCATTTT CASSWDRGDQPQHF
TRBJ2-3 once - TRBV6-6 TGTGCCAGCAGCCACGGACTCGGTACAGATACGCAGTATTTT CASSHGLGTDTQYF
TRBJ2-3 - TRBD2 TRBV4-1 TGCGCCAGCAGCCAGGCCGGACTAGCGGGGGGGACAGATACGCAGTATTTT CASSQAGLAGGTDTQYF
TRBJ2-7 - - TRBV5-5 TGTGCCAGCAGCTTACCCTCGTGGAGTTCCGACTACGAGCAGTACTTC CASSLPSWSSDYEQYF
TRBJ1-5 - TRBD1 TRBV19 TGTGCCAGTAGTGACCACGGGACAGGAACCAATCAGCCCCAGCATTTT CASSDHGTGTNQPQHF
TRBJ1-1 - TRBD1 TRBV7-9 TGTGCCAGCAGTTCCGACAGGGGTATCAACACTGAAGCTTTCTTT CASSSDRGINTEAFF
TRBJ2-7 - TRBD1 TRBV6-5 TGTGCCAGCAGTTGGGGACAGGGCTACGAGCAGTACTTC CASSWGQGYEQYF
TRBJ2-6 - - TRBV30 TGTGCCTGGAGTTTCGGGGGCTCTGGGGCCAACGTCCTGACTTTC CAWSFGGSGANVLTF
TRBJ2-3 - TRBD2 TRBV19 TGTGCCAGTAGCCGAGGCGGGGGGCAAACAGATACGCAGTATTTT CASSRGGGQTDTQYF
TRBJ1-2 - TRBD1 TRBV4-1 TGCGCCAGCAGCCAAGATGAGGGACAGGGGACTGGCTACACCTTC CASSQDEGQGTGYTF
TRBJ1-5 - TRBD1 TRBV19 TGTGCCAGTAGTAAGAGCCGATCGACAGGGGGGACTCAGCCCCAGCATTTT CASSKSRSTGGTQPQHF
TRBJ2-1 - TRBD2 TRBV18 TGTGCCAGCTCACGTCAGCGGGAGGGGTCCTACAATGAGCAGTTCTTC CASSRQREGSYNEQFF